These 13 T cell receptor beta chains were all obtained from the same sample, sequenced in a study of cytomegalovirus exposure and HLA in healthy donors. Vbeta (60) and Jbeta (13) primers were used in the PCR. Repertoires were generated with immunoSEQ multiplex PCR, while TCRdb's copy carries only in-frame clones and drops some. The sample lists more than 110,000 clones, 70% to 85% seen once, with approximately 1.5% in the top ten. The sequencing input was PBMCs. Source of these receptors: a man aged 30 to 45 in good health and CMV-seropositive.

The table lists this clone with a few counts. At one end the junction does not follow the germline gene, possibly because of a read error. The gene calls are TRBV7-9 and TRBJ1-1; tentative D call: TRBD1 (5 bases). CDR1 and CDR2 from the germline V gene are SEHNR and FQNEAQ (reference sequence). This CDR3 contains 14 residues. The chain's CDR3 is CASSLANRNTEAFF. CDR3 in DNA: TGTGCCAGCAGCTTAGCGAACAGGAACACTGAGGCTTTCTTT.

CDR3 sequence: CASSLAKGSHEQYF. In DNA, the CDR3 is TGTGCCAGCAGCTTAGCGAAGGGGTCCCACGAGCAGTACTTC. The chain recombines TRBV7-9 with TRBJ2-7; TRBD1 is a possible D gene (5 bases). The germline V gene encodes CDR1 SEHNR and CDR2 FQNEAQ (reference sequence). This CDR3 is 14 amino acids long. V lost 0 bases and J lost 5, with 11 bases in between.

This clone has only a few counts. V and J are TRBV29-1 and TRBJ1-1; D is possibly TRBD1 (5 bases). Looked up from germline, CDR1 is SQVTM and CDR2 is ANQGSEA. V lost 4 bases to trimming and J lost 3 bases, with 15 bases between them. The CDR3 sequence is 14 residues long. The CDR3 DNA sequence: TGCAGCGTTGGGGGGGGTGGGGCCCACACTGAAGCTTTCTTT. This codes for CSVGGGGAHTEAFF. Full variable domain (missing parts from reference TRBV29-1 and TRBJ1-1): SAVISQKPSRDICQRGTSLTIQCQVDSQVTMMFWYRQQPGQSLTLIATANQGSEATYESGFVIDKFPISRPNLTFSTLTVSNMSPEDSSIYLCSVGGGGAHTEAFFGQGTRLTVV.

The sample holds a few counts of this clone. This sequence joins TRBV19 and TRBJ2-5; weak D call: TRBD2 (6 bases). Germline loops: CDR1 LNHDA, CDR2 SQIVND (reference sequence). The CDR3 is 15 amino acids. With 3 bases removed from V and 4 bases from J, the gap between germline ends came to 15 bases. This CDR3 is CASSIGGTLAETQYF. The DNA of the CDR3 is TGTGCCAGTAGTATTGGGGGGACCCTGGCAGAGACCCAGTACTTC.

The V gene is TRBV19, the J gene TRBJ2-3; TRBD1 agrees at 8 bases. The V and J ends lost 4 bases and 1 base, in that order; junction bases with no gene match: 1. Per germline, CDR1 LNHDA and CDR2 SQIVND (reference sequence). The CDR3 runs 14 residues. CDR3 DNA sequence: TGTGCCAGTAGTAGGGACAGGCGCACAGATACGCAGTATTTT. Its protein is CASSRDRRTDTQYF.

The J gene is TRBJ1-3, the V gene TRBV6-1; D is ambiguous. The CDR3 runs 14 residues. Germline V gene sequence: CDR1 MNHNS, CDR2 SASEGT. V dropped 2 bases and J dropped 4 bases, with 9 bases sitting between them. The DNA for the CDR3 is TGTGCCAGCAGTGAATACTCGGTGGGAAACACCATATATTTT. Its protein product is CASSEYSVGNTIYF.

The CDR3 region has the DNA TGTGCCAGCTCACCTCTTGGAGCGGGCAGCTCCTACAATGAGCAGTTCTTC. Its translation: CASSPLGAGSSYNEQFF. This chain connects TRBV18 to TRBJ2-1, with D possibly matching TRBD2 (6 bases). The CDR3 is 17 residues long. V lost 3 bases to trimming and J lost 0 bases, with 15 bases between them. From germline, CDR1 is KGHSH and CDR2 LQKENI.

The rearrangement joins TRBV4-2 to TRBJ1-5; TRBD1 aligns across 8 bases. CDR3 length: 14 amino acids. Trimming at V came to 4 bases and at J to 7 bases, leaving 6 bases not matched to a gene. CDR1 and CDR2 from the germline V gene are LGHNA and YNFKEQ. CDR3 nucleotides: TGTGCCAGCAGCCCCGACAGGGGAGAACAGCCCCAGCATTTT. Encoded protein: CASSPDRGEQPQHF.

In this sample, this clone turned up a few times. Here the CDR3 DNA reads TGTGCCAGCGAGGGAATAGGAGGGACTAGCAATCAGCCCCAGCATTTT. Protein product: CASEGIGGTSNQPQHF. The chain carries TRBV6-6 and TRBJ1-5; a weak D match, TRBD1 (5 bases). The CDR3 is 16 amino acids. The germline V gene has CDR1 MNHNY and CDR2 SVGAGI (reference sequence). Trimming stripped 8 bases from V and 0 bases from J, with 17 bases between.

The chain carries TRBV5-1 and TRBJ1-6; D not certain. Germline V gene data show CDR1 as SGHRS and CDR2 as YFSETQ. Trimming took off 0 bases at V and 3 bases at J, with 7 bases between the two ends. This CDR3 has 15 residues. CDR3 bases: TGCGCCAGCAGCTTGGGGCCCAGCTATAATTCACCCCTCCACTTT. This translates into CASSLGPSYNSPLHF.

V is TRBV4-1 and J is TRBJ2-5; 7 nucleotides match TRBD2. The CDR3 consists of 15 residues. CDR1 MGHRA and CDR2 YSYEKL come from the germline V gene. With 1 base clipped from V and 3 bases from J, the junction kept 5 bases outside the gene matches. The CDR3 protein is CASSQGTGTKETQYF. The CDR3 DNA is TGCGCCAGCAGCCAAGGAACCGGGACTAAAGAGACCCAGTACTTC.

The J gene is TRBJ1-5, the V gene TRBV6-6; TRBD1 might be the D (6 bases). CDR3 length: 15 amino acids. Germline-derived CDR1 and CDR2 are MNHNY and SVGAGI (reference sequence). Trimming stripped 6 bases from V and 4 bases from J, with 16 bases between. For the CDR3, the DNA is TGTGCCAGCAGAAGCGAACAGGGTCTTAATCAGCCCCAGCATTTT. Its protein is CASRSEQGLNQPQHF.

This clone came up once. The CDR3 region is CATSRERGYEQYF. DNA of the CDR3: TGTGCCACCAGCAGAGAAAGGGGTTACGAGCAGTACTTC. This chain links TRBV15 with TRBJ2-7; perhaps TRBD1 as D (5 bases). V was shortened by 0 bases and J by 4 bases, with 7 bases between the two germline ends. The CDR3 loop spans 13 amino acids. Germline V gene lookup returns CDR1 LNHNV and CDR2 YYDKDF (reference sequence).